One sample yielded the 25 T cell receptor beta chains listed below, sequenced in a study of T cell repertoires in cytomegalovirus infection. From the reads, TCRdb called clonotypes with MiXCR, one entry per CDR3 protein. This sample has hundreds of thousands of distinct CDR3 sequences; 20% to 30% occur once, and the top ten carry roughly 8%. Sequencing was carried out using CD8+ T cells from PBMCs. The receptors shown here come from a human donor in good health (CMV status not recorded). Some clones in this sample may be carry-over from other donors' samples.

Note on this clonotype: Sequence at one end of the junction differs from germline and may be a read error. The chain links TRBV12-3 or TRBV12-4 to TRBJ1-1; 7 bases match TRBD1. The CDR3 consists of 16 residues. CDR3 residues: CVSSPARQGSNTEAFF. The CDR3 nucleotides read TGTGTCAGCAGTCCGGCCCGACAGGGATCGAACACTGAAGCTTTCTTT.

This clonotype appeared many times. This sequence joins TRBV19 and TRBJ1-5; TRBD1 might be the D (5 bases). Looked up from germline, CDR1 is LNHDA and CDR2 is SQIVND (reference sequence). The CDR3 length is 15 residues. Trimming took off 3 bases at V and 6 bases at J, with 15 bases between the two ends. The CDR3 loop is CASSILRDQTQPQHF. The CDR3, as DNA: TGTGCCAGTAGTATTCTACGGGACCAAACTCAGCCCCAGCATTTT.

This clonotype was detected many times. This chain uses TRBV7-6 with TRBJ2-6, with a tentative D call TRBD2 (6 bases). Germline V gene data show CDR1 as SGHVS and CDR2 as FNYEAQ. V was shortened by 5 bases and J by 0 bases, with 8 bases between the two germline ends. The CDR3 consists of 15 residues. The CDR3 DNA reads TGTGCCAGCAGCGCCGGGAGCTCTGGGGCCAACGTCCTGACTTTC. This sequence encodes CASSAGSSGANVLTF.

Many counts were recorded for this clonotype. The J gene is TRBJ1-3, the V gene TRBV5-1; 7 bases fit TRBD1. The CDR3 is made up of 13 amino acids. J was trimmed by 6 bases and V by 3 bases; bases with no gene match: 3. CDR1 and CDR2 from the germline V gene are SGHRS and YFSETQ. For the CDR3, the DNA is TGCGCCAGCAGCTCCGGGACAGAAAACACCATATATTTT. Translation: CASSSGTENTIYF.

For the CDR3, the DNA is TGCAGTGCTGGGACAGGGGAGATAAGGGATACGCAGTATTTT. This codes for CSAGTGEIRDTQYF. The V and J genes are TRBV20-1 and TRBJ2-3; 10 nucleotides align to TRBD1. Germline V gene sequence: CDR1 DFQATT, CDR2 SNEGSKA (reference sequence). This CDR3 region has 14 residues. Germline trimming cut 5 bases from V and 6 bases from J; bases unmatched to any gene: 8.

This clonotype has at least ten counts. This sequence joins TRBV6-2 or TRBV6-3 and TRBJ2-5; D may be TRBD2 (6 bases). The ends were cut back, 0 bases at V and 1 base at J, with 15 bases in the middle. The CDR3 has 17 residues. Looked up from germline, CDR1 is MNHEY and CDR2 is SVGEGT. CDR3 protein: CASSYSVRLAPQETQYF. Here the CDR3 DNA reads TGTGCCAGCAGTTACTCGGTACGCCTAGCGCCCCAAGAGACCCAGTACTTC.

This clonotype was seen ten or more times. The J gene is TRBJ1-5, the V gene TRBV7-6; D possibly corresponds to TRBD1 (5 bases). Germline CDR1 SGHVS, CDR2 FNYEAQ. Trimming pared 1 base from V and 7 bases from J, leaving 11 bases between. This CDR3 has 14 amino acids. Here the CDR3 DNA reads TGTGCCAGCAGCTTAGATGGGGGTAGGCAGCCCCAGCATTTT. Residues: CASSLDGGRQPQHF.

V gene TRBV20-1 combines with J gene TRBJ1-5; D ambiguous. V lost 1 base and J lost 4, with 17 bases in between. Germline CDR1 reads DFQATT; CDR2 reads SNEGSKA (reference sequence). The CDR3 is 16 residues long. Here the CDR3 reads CSARGPQGPANQPQHF. The CDR3 region has the DNA TGCAGTGCTAGAGGCCCCCAAGGGCCAGCAAATCAGCCCCAGCATTTT.

This clonotype was observed at least ten times. The chain employs TRBV5-6 and TRBJ2-1, with 8 bases identical to TRBD1. The CDR3 has 14 residues. Per the germline V gene, CDR1 is SGHDT and CDR2 is YYEEEE. The V gene end was trimmed by 4 bases and the J gene end by 4 bases; junction bases not matched to a gene: 4. CDR3 amino acids: CASSTGTGYNEQFF. CDR3 DNA: TGTGCCAGCAGCACCGGGACAGGTTACAATGAGCAGTTCTTC. Full variable domain (rest looked up from reference TRBV5-6 and TRBJ2-1): DAGVTQSPTHLIKTRGQQVTLRCSPKSGHDTVSWYQQALGQGPQFIFQYYEEEERQRGNFPDRFSGHQFPNYSSELNVNALLLGDSALYLCASSTGTGYNEQFFGPGTRLTVL.

This clonotype was counted only a few times. This chain connects TRBV19 to TRBJ2-7; TRBD1 or TRBD2 may be the D gene (5 bases each). The V gene's germline CDR1 is LNHDA and CDR2 SQIVND (reference sequence). The CDR3 extends over 13 amino acids. The ends were cut back, 3 bases at V and 7 bases at J, with 13 bases in the middle. CDR3: CASSMAGAREQYF. CDR3 bases: TGTGCCAGTAGTATGGCCGGGGCGAGGGAGCAGTACTTC.

The rearrangement joins TRBV7-9 to TRBJ1-2; D is uncertain. The CDR3 length is 14 residues. The V gene's germline CDR1 is SEHNR and CDR2 FQNEAQ (reference sequence). The V end lost 5 bases, the J end lost 4 bases, and 14 bases lay between the germline ends. CDR3 residues: CASSVGGKIYGYTF. The CDR3 nucleotides are TGTGCCAGCAGCGTCGGAGGGAAAATCTATGGCTACACCTTC.

Ten or more counts support this clonotype. The chain employs TRBV7-6 and TRBJ1-6, with a weak D call TRBD1 (6 bases). The germline gives CDR1 SGHVS, CDR2 FNYEAQ. The ends were cut back, 4 bases at V and 6 bases at J, with 10 bases in the middle. This CDR3 comprises 14 residues. Here the CDR3 reads CASSSRQVNSPLHF. The CDR3 nucleotides are TGTGCCAGCAGCTCCCGACAGGTTAATTCACCCCTCCACTTT.

CDR3 in DNA: TGTGCCAGCAGCTTAACGGGCAGCGGACGTGCTAACTATGGCTACACCTTC. Translating gives CASSLTGSGRANYGYTF. J is TRBJ1-2 and V is TRBV7-3; D unclear. The V gene lost 0 bases and the J gene lost 0 bases, with 14 bases spanning the gap. Germline loops: CDR1 SGHTA, CDR2 FQGTGA. There are 17 residues in the CDR3.

This sequence joins TRBV5-1 and TRBJ2-7, with 10 bases lining up with TRBD1. The junction had 5 bases not matched to a gene; V was cut back by 0 bases and J by 2 bases. The germline gives CDR1 SGHRS, CDR2 YFSETQ. CDR3 size: 16 residues. The CDR3 nucleotides read TGCGCCAGCAGCTTGGCCGGGGGACAGGGGACCTACGAGCAGTACTTC. It is translated as CASSLAGGQGTYEQYF.

This clonotype was observed many times. CDR3 nucleotides: TGTGCCAGCAGCCAAGGGCCCTCTAATGAGCAGTTCTTC. Protein: CASSQGPSNEQFF. The chain employs TRBV7-8 and TRBJ2-1; D remains unclear. This CDR3 region has 13 residues. The V end was cut by 5 bases, the J end by 7 bases, with 12 bases between. Germline V lookup: CDR1 SGHVS, CDR2 FQNEAQ.

The genes are TRBV9 and TRBJ2-2; no definite D call. The CDR3 sequence is 12 residues long. Trimming pared 1 base from V and 7 bases from J, leaving 5 bases between. Germline assignment: CDR1 SGDLS and CDR2 YYNGEE. As DNA, the CDR3 is TGTGCCAGCAGCGTAAACTACGGGGAGCTGTTTTTT. This encodes CASSVNYGELFF.

This chain joins TRBV28 and TRBJ1-5; 9 positions agree with TRBD1. V shed 2 bases, J shed 3 bases, and the junction held 5 bases outside the gene matches. CDR1 and CDR2 (germline): MDHEN, SYDVKM. The CDR3 length is 16 residues. CDR3 bases: TGTGCCAGCAGTTTACCCGGGACAGGGCTCAATCAGCCCCAGCATTTT. Residues: CASSLPGTGLNQPQHF.

In its sample, this clonotype was seen a few times. The V gene is TRBV7-9, the J gene TRBJ2-1, with D perhaps matching TRBD2 (5 bases). The CDR3 length is 16 residues. CDR1 SEHNR and CDR2 FQNEAQ come from the germline V gene (reference sequence). Trimming cost V 2 bases and J 8 bases, with 19 bases left between them. Here the CDR3 reads CASSLRSSIRVHEQFF. The CDR3 nucleotides read TGTGCCAGCAGCTTACGATCTAGCATTCGGGTCCATGAGCAGTTCTTC.

This chain uses TRBV6-1 with TRBJ1-1; D is perhaps TRBD1 (5 bases). This CDR3 has 11 residues. The germline V and J ends were trimmed by 6 bases and 13 bases, with 15 bases remaining between them. CDR1 is MNHNS, CDR2 SASEGT, per germline. For the CDR3, the DNA is TGTGCCAGCAGCTTGGGGGAGGTCCGTTTCTTT. This translates into CASSLGEVRFF.

This clonotype has more than one count but fewer than ten. The chain uses TRBV7-9 and TRBJ2-7; D is possibly TRBD2 (6 bases). The germline V and J ends were trimmed by 0 bases and 0 bases, with 9 bases remaining between them. CDR1 is SEHNR, CDR2 FQNEAQ, per germline (reference sequence). This CDR3 is built from 15 residues. In DNA, the CDR3 is TGTGCCAGCAGCTTAGCACGGGGACTCTCCTACGAGCAGTACTTC. Its protein product is CASSLARGLSYEQYF. The full variable domain, completed using reference TRBV7-9 and TRBJ2-7, is DTGVSQNPRHKITKRGQNVTFRCDPISEHNRLYWYRQTLGQGPEFLTYFQNEAQLEKSRLLSDRFSAERPKGSFSTLEIQRTEQGDSAMYLCASSLARGLSYEQYFGPGTRLTVT.

The chain is built from TRBV6-2 or TRBV6-3 and TRBJ2-6, with D maybe TRBD1 (5 bases). The CDR3 spans 19 residues. The germline CDR1 and CDR2 sequences are MNHEY and SVGEGT. The V end was cut by 2 bases, the J end by 2 bases, with 19 bases between. The CDR3 loop is CASSYLSTGAWPGANVLTF. DNA of the CDR3: TGTGCCAGCAGTTACCTTTCAACAGGTGCCTGGCCTGGGGCCAACGTCCTGACTTTC.

This clonotype was seen a handful of times. The V call is TRBV6-1, the J call TRBJ1-6, with unresolved D. Germline assignment: CDR1 MNHNS and CDR2 SASEGT. CDR3 length: 17 residues. V lost 0 bases and J lost 4, with 13 bases in between. The CDR3 nucleotides are TGTGCCAGCAGTGAAGCTCCGGGTGTAGGTTATAATTCACCCCTCCACTTT. This encodes CASSEAPGVGYNSPLHF.

This clonotype has more than one count but fewer than ten. The chain links TRBV27 to TRBJ2-7, with D perhaps assigned TRBD1 or TRBD2 (5 bases each). V was shortened by 4 bases and J by 3 bases, with 19 bases between the two germline ends. The CDR3 loop spans 16 amino acids. CDR1 and CDR2 (germline): MNHEY, SMNVEV (reference sequence). CDR3: CASSSGTALSLYEQYF. In DNA, the CDR3 is TGTGCCAGCAGTTCCGGGACGGCCCTCTCTCTCTACGAGCAGTACTTC.

This chain's CDR3 is CSVLTQGTEAFF. The CDR3 region has the DNA TGCAGCGTTTTAACACAGGGTACTGAAGCTTTCTTT. The chain is built from TRBV29-1 and TRBJ1-1, with a possible D match to TRBD1 (6 bases). Trimming stripped 5 bases from V and 5 bases from J, with 12 bases between. The CDR3 contains 12 residues. CDR1 and CDR2 from the germline V gene are SQVTM and ANQGSEA.

J is TRBJ2-1 and V is TRBV6-6; TRBD1 is a possible D gene (6 bases). The CDR3 runs to 16 residues. V lost 8 bases and J lost 2, with 19 bases in between. CDR1 and CDR2 (germline): MNHNY, SVGAGI (reference sequence). CDR3 sequence: CASGAMSGHTYNEQFF. CDR3 DNA: TGTGCCAGCGGAGCCATGTCGGGACACACCTACAATGAGCAGTTCTTC.